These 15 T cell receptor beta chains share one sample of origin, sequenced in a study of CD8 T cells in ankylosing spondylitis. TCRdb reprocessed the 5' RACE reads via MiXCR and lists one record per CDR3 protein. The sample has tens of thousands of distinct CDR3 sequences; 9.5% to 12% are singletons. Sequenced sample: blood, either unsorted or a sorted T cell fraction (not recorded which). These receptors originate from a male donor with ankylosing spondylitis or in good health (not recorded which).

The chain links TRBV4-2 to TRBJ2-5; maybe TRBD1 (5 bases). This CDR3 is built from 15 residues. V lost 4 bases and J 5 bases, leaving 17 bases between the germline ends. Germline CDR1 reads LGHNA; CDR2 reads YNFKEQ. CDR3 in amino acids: CASSPSQGSGETQYF. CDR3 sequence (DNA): TGTGCCAGCAGCCCATCTCAGGGTTCTGGCGAGACCCAGTACTTC.

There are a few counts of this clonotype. Here the CDR3 reads CASSAVAGTGTVEQYF. DNA of the CDR3: TGTGCCAGCAGCGCCGTCGCCGGGACAGGGACTGTCGAGCAGTACTTC. The chain links TRBV9 to TRBJ2-7; 9 bases align to TRBD1. CDR1 is SGDLS and CDR2 is YYNGEE in the germline V gene. V gave up 3 bases and J gave up 6 bases; unmatched junction bases: 13. This CDR3 is 16 amino acids long. The full variable domain, with the rest looked up from reference TRBV9 and TRBJ2-7, is DSGVTQTPKHLITATGQRVTLRCSPRSGDLSVYWYQQSLDQGLQFLIQYYNGEERAKGNILERFSAQQFPDLHSELNLSSLELGDSALYFCASSAVAGTGTVEQYFGPGTRLTVT.

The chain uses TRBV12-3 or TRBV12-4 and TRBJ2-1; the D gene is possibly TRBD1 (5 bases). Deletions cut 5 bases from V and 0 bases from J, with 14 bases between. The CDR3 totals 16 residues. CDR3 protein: CASSTTYRSSYNEQFF. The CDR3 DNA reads TGTGCCAGCAGTACCACCTACAGGAGCTCCTACAATGAGCAGTTCTTC.

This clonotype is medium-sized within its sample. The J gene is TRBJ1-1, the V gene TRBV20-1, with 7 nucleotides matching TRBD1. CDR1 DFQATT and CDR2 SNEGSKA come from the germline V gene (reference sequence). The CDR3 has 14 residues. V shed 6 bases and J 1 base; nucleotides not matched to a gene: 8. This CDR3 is CSALFTGANTEAFF. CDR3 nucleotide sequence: TGCAGTGCCCTTTTCACAGGGGCGAACACTGAAGCTTTCTTT.

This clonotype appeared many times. For the CDR3, the DNA is TGTGCCAGCAGCCAGGATAAAGTCAGGTCCGACGAGCAGTACTTC. It specifies CASSQDKVRSDEQYF. V is TRBV4-2 and J is TRBJ2-7; no clear D gene. The length of the CDR3 is 15 residues. From germline, CDR1 is LGHNA and CDR2 YNFKEQ. V dropped 3 bases and J dropped 5 bases, with 17 bases sitting between them.

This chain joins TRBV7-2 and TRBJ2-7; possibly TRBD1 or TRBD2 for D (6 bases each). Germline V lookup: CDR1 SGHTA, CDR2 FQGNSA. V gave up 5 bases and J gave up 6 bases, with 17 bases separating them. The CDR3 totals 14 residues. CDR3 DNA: TGTGCCAGCAGCCAAGGGGGGCCGGTAGGCGAGCAGTACTTC. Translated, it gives CASSQGGPVGEQYF.

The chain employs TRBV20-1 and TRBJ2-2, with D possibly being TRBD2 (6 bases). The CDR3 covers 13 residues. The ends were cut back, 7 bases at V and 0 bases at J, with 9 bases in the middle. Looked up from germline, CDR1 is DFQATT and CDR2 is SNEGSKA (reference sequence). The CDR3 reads CSGGAANTGELFF. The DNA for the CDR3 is TGCAGTGGCGGGGCAGCGAACACCGGGGAGCTGTTTTTT.

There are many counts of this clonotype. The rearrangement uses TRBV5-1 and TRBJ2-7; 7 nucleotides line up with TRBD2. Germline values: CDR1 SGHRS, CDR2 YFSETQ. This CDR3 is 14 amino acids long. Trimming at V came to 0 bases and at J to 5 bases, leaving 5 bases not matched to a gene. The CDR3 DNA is TGCGCCAGCAGCTTGGGACTAGCATCTCACGAGCAGTACTTC. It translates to CASSLGLASHEQYF.

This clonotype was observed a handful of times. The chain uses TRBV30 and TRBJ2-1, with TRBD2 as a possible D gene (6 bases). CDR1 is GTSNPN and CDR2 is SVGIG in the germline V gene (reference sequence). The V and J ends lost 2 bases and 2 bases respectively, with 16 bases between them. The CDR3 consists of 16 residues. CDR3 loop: CAWSPLGGAAYNEQFF. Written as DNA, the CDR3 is TGTGCCTGGAGTCCACTGGGGGGAGCAGCCTACAATGAGCAGTTCTTC. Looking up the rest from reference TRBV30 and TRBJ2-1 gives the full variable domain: SQTIHQWPATLVQPVGSPLSLECTVEGTSNPNLYWYRQAAGRGLQLLFYSVGIGQISSEVPQNLSASRPQDRQFILSSKKLLLSDSGFYLCAWSPLGGAAYNEQFFGPGTRLTVL.

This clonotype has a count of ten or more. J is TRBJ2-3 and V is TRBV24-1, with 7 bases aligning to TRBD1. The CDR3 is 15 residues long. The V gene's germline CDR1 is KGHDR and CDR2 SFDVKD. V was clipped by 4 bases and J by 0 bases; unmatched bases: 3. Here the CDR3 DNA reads TGTGCCACCAGTGAGGGGACAGCCAGCACAGATACGCAGTATTTT. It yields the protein CATSEGTASTDTQYF.

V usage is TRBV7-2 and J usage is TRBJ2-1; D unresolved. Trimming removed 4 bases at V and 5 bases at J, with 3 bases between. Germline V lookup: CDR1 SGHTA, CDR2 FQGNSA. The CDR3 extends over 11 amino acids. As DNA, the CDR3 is TGTGCCAGCAGCTACCACAATGAGCAGTTCTTC. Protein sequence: CASSYHNEQFF.

Here the CDR3 DNA reads TGCAGTGCTAGAGCGGGACAGGGGAGAGAGACCCAGTACTTC. This translates into CSARAGQGRETQYF. V and J are TRBV20-1 and TRBJ2-5; 10 nucleotides line up with TRBD1. V dropped 1 base and J dropped 4; count of bases not matched to a gene: 3. The CDR3 consists of 14 residues. CDR1 is DFQATT and CDR2 is SNEGSKA in the germline V gene (reference sequence).

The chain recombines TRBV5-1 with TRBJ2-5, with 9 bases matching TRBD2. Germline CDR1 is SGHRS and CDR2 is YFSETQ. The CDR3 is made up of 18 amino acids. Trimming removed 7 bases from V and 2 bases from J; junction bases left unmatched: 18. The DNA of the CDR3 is TGCGCCAGCTCCCCAGGCGGGGGGGTACTCAAAGGACAAGAGACCCAGTACTTC. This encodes CASSPGGGVLKGQETQYF.

Written as DNA, the CDR3 is TGTGCCAGCAGTTTAATCAGGACAGGGTTCCCGAGCAATCAGCCCCAGCATTTT. This sequence encodes CASSLIRTGFPSNQPQHF. V and J are TRBV28 and TRBJ1-5, with 8 bases fitting TRBD1. In germline, CDR1 is MDHEN, CDR2 SYDVKM. The V gene end was trimmed by 2 bases and the J gene end by 1 base; junction bases not matched to a gene: 10. This CDR3 has 18 residues.

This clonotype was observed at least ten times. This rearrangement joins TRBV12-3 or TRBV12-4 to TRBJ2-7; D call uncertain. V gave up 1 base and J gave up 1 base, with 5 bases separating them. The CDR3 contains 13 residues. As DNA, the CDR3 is TGTGCCAGCAGTTTAGGGCCTTCCTACGAGCAGTACTTC. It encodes CASSLGPSYEQYF.